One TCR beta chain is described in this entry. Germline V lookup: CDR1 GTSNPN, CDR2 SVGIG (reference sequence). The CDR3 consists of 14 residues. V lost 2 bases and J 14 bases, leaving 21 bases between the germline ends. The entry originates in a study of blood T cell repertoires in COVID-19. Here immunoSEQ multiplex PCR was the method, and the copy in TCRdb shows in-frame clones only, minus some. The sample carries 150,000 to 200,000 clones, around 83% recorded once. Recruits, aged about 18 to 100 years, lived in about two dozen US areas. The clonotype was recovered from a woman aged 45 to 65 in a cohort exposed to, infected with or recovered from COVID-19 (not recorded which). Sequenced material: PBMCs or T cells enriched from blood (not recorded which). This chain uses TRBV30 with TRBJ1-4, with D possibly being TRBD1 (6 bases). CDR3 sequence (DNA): TGTGCCTGGAGTTCGGCTAGGACAGCAACTACCCTGTTTTTT. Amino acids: CAWSSARTATTLFF.